This TCR beta chain was sequenced for a study of T cell changes during pregnancy in multiple sclerosis. The repertoire was sequenced with immunoSEQ multiplex PCR; TCRdb's copy has only in-frame clones and lacks some. Among approximately 88,000 clones listed, roughly 95% were seen once. Germline assignment: CDR1 KGHSH and CDR2 LQKENI. Trimming took 3 bases from V and 3 from J, leaving 8 bases between them. The CDR3 covers 13 residues. This clone was observed once. The gene calls are TRBV18 and TRBJ1-1; D unclear. The TCR originated in a female donor with multiple sclerosis, enrolled in a pregnancy study. The sample here was peripheral blood, taken in the second trimester of pregnancy. This CDR3 reads CASSPKSYTEAFF. In DNA, the CDR3 is TGTGCCAGCTCACCGAAGAGTTACACTGAAGCTTTCTTT.